This record concerns one TCR beta chain sequence. The antigen this receptor binds is unknown. The conserved phenylalanine or tryptophan is not found at the CDR3 terminus, so this likely reflects a read error. No DNA is shown, since the ends of the CDR3 on it are uncertain; the CDR3 is the one TCRdb lists. Systemically healthy Caucasian individuals from Russia, some 36 in total and aged roughly 6 to 95 years, were included as donors. Each donor gave ten milliliters of peripheral blood, drawn into EDTA-treated Vacutainer tubes. PBMCs were isolated by Ficoll-Paque density-gradient centrifugation, with at least 6 million obtained per sample. Trizol reagent was used to extract total RNA from the PBMCs, yielding at least 5.5 micrograms per sample. The percentages of naive CD45RAhigh/CD27high T cells were determined by flow cytometry on a PBMC aliquot from every donor. The data belong to a study of blood T cells in healthy people across ages (dated by TCRdb to between 2015 and 2017). For context, the study as a whole: Template switching captured roughly one uniquely barcoded TCR beta cDNA molecule per two T cells in model experiments. Using deep sequencing normalized with unique cDNA molecular identifiers, the study measured how TCR beta repertoire diversity changes with age. The donors were split into four age groups: young (average 16 years), middle-aged (roughly 39), aged (roughly 60) and long-lived (under 90). Donors of different ages were randomly distributed across sequencing lanes to avoid experimental bias. The study analyzed two additional independent replicas of 1 million unique cDNA reads from the same blood draw for two donors, one aged 18 to 30 and one aged 80 or older. General findings and caveats noted by the study authors: Estimates of total diversity based on one million sequenced T cells were considered lower bounds and underestimates. Because the CMV infection status of the donors was unknown, age-related changes in expanded clonotypes may potentially have been confounded. The long-lived group showed more naive CD4+ T cells, fewer expanded clones and increased TCR diversity than the aged group, suggesting age selection. Bulk unsorted PBMC profiling prevented conclusive comparison of naive and antigen-experienced compartments. Observed TCR beta diversity per million T cells fell roughly linearly with age, and a significant reduction was already apparent by age roughly 40. The percentage of naive T cells measured by flow cytometry correlated strongly with observed TCR beta diversity.

The germline V gene provides CDR1 SQVTM and CDR2 ANQGSEA. The CDR3 is 13 amino acids in total, end residues counted. The library was produced with 5' RACE. Sequencing relied on an Illumina HiSeq 2500. The second PCR ran for roughly 7 to 11 cycles and used a J-beta primer mix along with a sample-barcoded 5' primer. A unique molecular identifier was introduced onto each TCR beta cDNA molecule by a template-switch 5' adaptor carrying 12 random nucleotides. Each sample yielded at least 2.5 million CDR3-containing paired-end reads. The Mint cDNA synthesis kit, primed by a TRBC-specific oligonucleotide, was used to synthesize first-strand cDNA from all RNA. Following uracil-DNA glycosylase treatment, a first 18-cycle PCR with universal primers M1SS and BC2_uni_R was performed on all cDNA. For the original study's pipeline: For normalization, 1 million high-quality reads were randomly selected from each sample, with every read carrying a distinct molecular identifier. Instead of being binned into consensus sequences, reads that shared molecular identifiers were thrown out. MiTCR, run with a Q25 quality threshold and the strictest error-elimination algorithm, handled CDR3 identification, clonotype clustering and error correction. Lower-bound total TCR beta diversity was estimated with a nonparametric unseen species model using Euler transformation. TCRdb cleaned the public reads at Q25 with fastp, built clones with MiXCR and kept in-frame beta chains. Here each entry gathers all rows of one CDR3 protein and keeps the most common genes and DNA. These V and J calls originate from TCRdb's pipeline instead of the authors' own analysis. A total of around 1,500,000 distinct CDR3 sequences appear in this sample, approximately 28% of them only once. The top ten constitute 7% to 9% of the sample.

Rearrangement joined TRBV29-1 to TRBJ2-3; TRBD1 is the table's D call, not checked against the DNA. The receptor was isolated from a woman aged 25 to 45 in good health. The sequencing input was blood. The CDR3 is CSVERGGPDTRYV.